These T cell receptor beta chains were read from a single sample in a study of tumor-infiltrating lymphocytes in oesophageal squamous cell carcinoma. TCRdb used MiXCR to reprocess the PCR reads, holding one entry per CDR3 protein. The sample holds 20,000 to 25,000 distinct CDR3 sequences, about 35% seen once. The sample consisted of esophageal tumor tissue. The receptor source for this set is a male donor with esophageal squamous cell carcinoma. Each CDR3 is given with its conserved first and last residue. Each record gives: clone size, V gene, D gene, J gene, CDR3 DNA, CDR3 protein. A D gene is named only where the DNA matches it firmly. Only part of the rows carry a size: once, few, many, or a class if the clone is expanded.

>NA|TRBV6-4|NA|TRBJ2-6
NA
CASSDSPPLWLHLRF
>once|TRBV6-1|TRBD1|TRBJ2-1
TGTGCCAGCAGTGGGGACAGGGGGCTTTACAATGAGCAGTTCTTC
CASSGDRGLYNEQFF
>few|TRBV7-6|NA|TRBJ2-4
TGTGCCAGCAGTTTAACGGTCCAGGTAAACCACGAGCAGTACTTT
CASSLTVQVNHEQYF
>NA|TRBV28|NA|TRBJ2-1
TGTGCCAGCAGTTGGGAACGGGAACAAGAGACCCAGTTCTTC
CASSWEREQETQFF
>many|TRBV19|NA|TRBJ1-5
TGTGCCAGTAGTATTGGGGGAGTAGGACAGCCCCAGCATTTT
CASSIGGVGQPQHF
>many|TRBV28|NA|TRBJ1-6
TGTGCCAACAGTTTATTGTTGGGTTCACCCCTCCACTTT
CANSLLLGSPLHF
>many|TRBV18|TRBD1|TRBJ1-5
TGTGCCAGCTCACCTCTAGGGACAGGGAGAAATCAGCCCCAGCATTTT
CASSPLGTGRNQPQHF
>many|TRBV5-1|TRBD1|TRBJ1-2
TGCGCCACCCACCCAGGGGGCAATCCTCATTCCTATGGCTACACCTTC
CATHPGGNPHSYGYTF
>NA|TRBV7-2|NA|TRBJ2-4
TGTGCCAGCACCTTCTATCGGGCAAGGGAGCAGTACTTC
CASTFYRAREQYF
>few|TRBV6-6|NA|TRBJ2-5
TGTGCCAGCAGTTACTCGCCGACAGTAGTAGAGCAGTACTTC
CASSYSPTVVEQYF
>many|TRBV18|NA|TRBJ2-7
TGTGCCAGCTCACCCAGGCAGGGCACCTACGAGCAGTACTTC
CASSPRQGTYEQYF
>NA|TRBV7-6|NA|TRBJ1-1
TGTGCCAGCAGCTTAACCAAGACAGATAACTATGGCTACACCTTT
CASSLTKTDNYGYTF
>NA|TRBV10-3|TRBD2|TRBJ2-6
TGTGCCATCAGTAAGGGACTAGCGGGAGGGCCGTCTGGGGCCAACGTCCTGACTTTC
CAISKGLAGGPSGANVLTF
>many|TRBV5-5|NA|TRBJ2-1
TGTGCCAGCAGCTTTCGAGGTGAGGGGCGATCGCAGCAGTTCTTC
CASSFRGEGRSQQFF
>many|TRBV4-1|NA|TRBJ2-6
TGCGCCAGCAGCCAAGATTTGCAGGGACGCTCTGGGGCCAACGTCCTGACTTTC
CASSQDLQGRSGANVLTF
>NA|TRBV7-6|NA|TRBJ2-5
TGTGCCAGCAGCTTGGTTCGAACAGAACAAGAGACCCAGTACTTC
CASSLVRTEQETQYF
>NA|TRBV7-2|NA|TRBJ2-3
TGTGCCAGCAGCGCCCTTATGGGGACCGGGGGTACGCAGTATTTT
CASSALMGTGGTQYF
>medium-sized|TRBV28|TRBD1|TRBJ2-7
TGTGCCAGCAGTTTTCCCACCGGGACAGCTACCTCCTACGAGCAGTACTTC
CASSFPTGTATSYEQYF
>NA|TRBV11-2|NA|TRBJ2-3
TGTGTCAGCAGGGGAGCGGGCGAAGGCACAGATACGCAGTATTTT
CVSRGAGEGTDTQYF
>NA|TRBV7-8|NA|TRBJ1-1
TGTGCCAGCAGCTTAGCCCGGGGAAACACTTTCTTT
CASSLARGNTFF
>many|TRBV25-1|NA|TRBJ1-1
TGTGCCAGCAGTGGGCCCGGGCATGAAGCTTTCTTT
CASSGPGHEAFF
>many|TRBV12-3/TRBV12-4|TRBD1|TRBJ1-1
TGTGCCAGCAGTTATCAGGGGGGGAACACTGAAGCTTTCTTT
CASSYQGGNTEAFF
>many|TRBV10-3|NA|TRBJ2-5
TGTGCCATCAGTGAGTCCCGGGAGACCCAGTACTTC
CAISESRETQYF
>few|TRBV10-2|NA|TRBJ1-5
TGCGCCAGCAGTGAAAGCAACGGGGGCAATCAGCCCCAGCATTTT
CASSESNGGNQPQHF